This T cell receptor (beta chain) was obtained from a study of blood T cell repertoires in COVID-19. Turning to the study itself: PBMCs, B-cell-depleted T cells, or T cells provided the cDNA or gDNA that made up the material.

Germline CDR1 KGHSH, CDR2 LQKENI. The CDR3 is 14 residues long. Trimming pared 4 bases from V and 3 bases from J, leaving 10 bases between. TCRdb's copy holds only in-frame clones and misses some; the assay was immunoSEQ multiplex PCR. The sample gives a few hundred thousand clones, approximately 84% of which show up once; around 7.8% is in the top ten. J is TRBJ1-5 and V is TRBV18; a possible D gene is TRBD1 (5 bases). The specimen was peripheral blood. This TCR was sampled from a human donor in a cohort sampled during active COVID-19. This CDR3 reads CASSLLDTNQPQHF. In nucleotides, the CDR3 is TGTGCCAGCTCACTCTTGGACACCAATCAGCCCCAGCATTTT.